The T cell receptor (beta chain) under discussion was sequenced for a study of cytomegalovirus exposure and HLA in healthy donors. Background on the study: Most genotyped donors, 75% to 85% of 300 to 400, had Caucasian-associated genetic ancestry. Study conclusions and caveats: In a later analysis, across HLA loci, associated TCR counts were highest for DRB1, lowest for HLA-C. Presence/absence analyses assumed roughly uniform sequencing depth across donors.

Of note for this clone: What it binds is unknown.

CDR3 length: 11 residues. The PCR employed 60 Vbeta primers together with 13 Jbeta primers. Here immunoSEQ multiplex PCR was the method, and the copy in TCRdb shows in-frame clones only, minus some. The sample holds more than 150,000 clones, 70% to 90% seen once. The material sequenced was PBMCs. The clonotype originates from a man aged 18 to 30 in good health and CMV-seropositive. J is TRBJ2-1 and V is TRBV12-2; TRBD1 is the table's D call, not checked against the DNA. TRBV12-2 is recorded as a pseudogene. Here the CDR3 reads CAPPVRREQFF. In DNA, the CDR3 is TGTGCACCTCCCGTCAGGCGTGAGCAGTTCTTC.